Presented here are 4 T cell receptor beta chains from one specimen sequenced in a study of blood T cell repertoires in COVID-19. Using immunoSEQ multiplex PCR, the repertoire was profiled, and TCRdb retains in-frame clones only, with some absent. The sample contains around 330,000 clones, around 89% of which appear only once. The sequenced material came from PBMCs or T cells enriched from blood (not recorded which). The receptors originated from a woman aged 40 to 50 who had recovered from COVID-19.

The rearrangement links TRBV7-8 to TRBJ2-1, with 13 bases fitting TRBD2. Trimming removed 5 bases from V and 10 bases from J; junction bases left unmatched: 11. Germline V lookup: CDR1 SGHVS, CDR2 FQNEAQ. The CDR3 has 16 amino acids. The CDR3 nucleotides are TGTGCCAGCAGCATTTGGACTAGCGGGGGAGTAAAGGAGCAGTTCTTC. Translation: CASSIWTSGGVKEQFF.

The chain employs TRBV18 and TRBJ1-4, with 9 bases matching TRBD1. V was pared by 1 base and J by 7 bases, with 4 bases of the junction left unmatched. This CDR3 is 15 amino acids long. CDR1 is KGHSH and CDR2 is LQKENI in the germline V gene. CDR3 in amino acids: CASSPRGTGFEKLFF. The CDR3 region has the DNA TGTGCCAGCTCACCACGGGGGACAGGGTTTGAAAAACTGTTTTTT.

This clone was seen only once. The chain combines TRBV7-2 with TRBJ1-5; D possibly corresponds to TRBD1 (6 bases). The CDR3 has 14 residues. V was shortened by 5 bases and J by 3 bases, with 11 bases between the two germline ends. Germline loops: CDR1 SGHTA, CDR2 FQGNSA. The CDR3 protein is CASSPTGPNQPQHF. Written as DNA, the CDR3 is TGTGCCAGCAGCCCAACAGGGCCCAATCAGCCCCAGCATTTT.

This chain links TRBV7-9 with TRBJ2-7; tentatively, D is TRBD1 (6 bases). Trimming took 0 bases from V and 5 from J, leaving 8 bases between them. Germline V gives CDR1 SEHNR, CDR2 FQNEAQ (reference sequence). The CDR3 runs to 13 residues. In DNA, the CDR3 is TGTGCCAGCAGCTTAGCGGGGGCCGACGAGCAGTACTTC. Protein product: CASSLAGADEQYF.